This TCR beta chain was identified during a study of blood T cell repertoires in COVID-19 (dated by TCRdb to 2020 to 2021). For the wider study: Collaborator samples came from the United States, Italy and Spain and covered acute and convalescent phases of COVID-19. The material from the prospective study consisted of cDNA or gDNA derived from T cells, B-cell-depleted T cells, or PBMCs. Subjects who had been exposed to COVID-19, were actively infected with it, or had recovered from it provided the deeply sampled blood TCRbeta repertoires that made up the dataset. A freely available public database, intended as a resource for researchers studying the immune response to SARS-CoV-2, is where the repertoires were released. Samples came from the ongoing ImmuneRACE study (first 160 participants) plus 1,254 subjects from 6 global collaborators. A de-identified subject ID, COVID-19 status, age in years and sex were almost always included in the sample metadata. Where available, HLA class I and class II types were obtained from metadata supplied by the sample provider rather than from assay-based typing. The full study reports these points: The quantity of clinical and demographic metadata differed by source and by participant and was supplied without curation.

The collaborating institutions used their own protocols to collect whole blood in K2EDTA tubes. For TCRbeta analysis, collaborator samples were shipped as frozen whole blood, as isolated PBMCs, or as DNA extracted from either sample type. In the case of this clone: There is no known antigen for this receptor. The junction departs from germline at one end; a sequencing error may be responsible.

Taken from the germline V gene (reference sequence), the CDR1 and CDR2 loops are PRHDT and FYEKMQ. The CDR3 measures 14 amino acids from cysteine to phenylalanine. Just the 42-base CDR3 DNA is kept, in frame starting at base 1. TCRbeta CDR3 regions were amplified from genomic DNA by means of the immunoSEQ Assay, a bias-controlled multiplex PCR. Per the authors' processing: Within the assay, amplification of reference gene primers was used to estimate how many nucleated cells each sample contained. To quantify the absolute abundance of each unique TCRbeta CDR3 rearrangement, sequence reads were collapsed and filtered. For each sample, productive Simpson clonality was calculated as the square root of Simpson's diversity index across productive rearrangements. The table was pulled from immuneACCESS by TCRdb, which kept in-frame rearrangements only. Such tables lose some clones; where checked, under half of the loss comes from unresolved V genes, and the rest has no known cause. The V and J calls and clone size were taken over from that table, and D and trimming were inferred from the DNA. The sample has around 250,000 clones on record, 86% of them singletons. Over 9% of the sample is held by the ten biggest clonotypes.

This receptor was obtained from a man aged 80 or over with acute or convalescent COVID-19. What was sequenced was peripheral blood. This receptor chain uses TRBV13 and TRBJ2-7; a weak D assignment points to TRBD2 (6 bases agree). The nucleotides are TGTGCCAGCAGCTTCGGATACCCAACGGGTGGGGGGTTCTTC. It encodes CASSFGYPTGGGFF.